The clone carrying this T cell receptor beta chain has a count of ten or more. The antigen is unknown. RNA transcripts gave rise to amplified TCR beta CDR3 regions. TCR CDR3 regions were first amplified by RT-PCR with HTBI primers. TCRdb reprocessed the multiplex PCR reads via MiXCR and lists one record per CDR3 protein. The sample holds fewer than 350,000 distinct CDR3 sequences, roughly 23% seen once. The record originates from a study of T cells in Graves' hyperthyroidism and ophthalmopathy. Broader study findings: Model output signaled ophthalmopathy a median approximately 6 months ahead of onset.

In germline, CDR1 is SGHAT, CDR2 FQNNGV. The CDR3 contains 16 residues. Trimming stripped 2 bases from V and 1 base from J, with 13 bases between. The diagnoses drew upon clinical symptoms, serum thyroxine and TRAb, thyroid ultrasound and orbital computed tomography. More than 9.5 ml fresh peripheral blood yielded the PBMCs. The source of this sequence is a woman aged 50 to 60 with Graves' hyperthyroidism. V gene TRBV11-2 combines with J gene TRBJ2-3, with a possible D match to TRBD2 (5 bases). Material for sequencing was blood. The CDR3 DNA reads TGTGCCAGCAGCTTAAGGCGGAAGGGAGGCACAGATACGCAGTATTTT. It yields the protein CASSLRRKGGTDTQYF.